The sequence of this T cell receptor (beta chain) was determined in a study of T cell responses to AZD1222 COVID-19 vaccine. Study results and limitations: Clonal diversity was possibly underestimated; the donors were predominantly white British and more often female. Targeting of unmutated variant regions was reportedly seen in nearly half of spike-specific TCRs. Baseline serology detected seropositivity in only 5 to 7 AZD1222 recipients. Two AZD1222 administrations were followed by greater Spike-specific TCR breadth and depth.

There are 14 residues in the CDR3. Germline loops: CDR1 GTSNPN, CDR2 SVGIG (reference sequence). Deletions cut 2 bases from V and 1 base from J, with 9 bases between. Measured with immunoSEQ multiplex PCR; TCRdb has only the in-frame clones, and not every one. The sample lists some 140,000 clones, around 90% occurring once. Regarding this clone: Its antigen is not known.

Sequencing used peripheral blood, obtained on day 0 of AZD1222 vaccination. The TCR was taken from an adult in good health. The chain has TRBV30 and TRBJ2-1; D is perhaps TRBD1 (6 bases). CDR3 sequence: CAWSPTGSYNEQFF. DNA for the CDR3: TGTGCCTGGAGTCCGACAGGTTCCTACAATGAGCAGTTCTTC.